These T cell receptor beta chains were read from a single sample in a study of blood T cell repertoires in COVID-19. Here immunoSEQ multiplex PCR was the method, and the copy in TCRdb shows in-frame clones only, minus some. This table has more than 200,000 clones, more than 65% appearing once. The material sequenced was peripheral blood. These receptors all stem from an elderly woman with acute or convalescent COVID-19. CDR3s include the opening cysteine and the closing phenylalanine or tryptophan. D genes are given only for firm matches. Only part of the rows carry a size: once, few, many, or a class if the clone is expanded.

CDR3 length: 14
D gene: TRBD1
clone size: .
J gene: TRBJ1-5
V gene: TRBV5-1
CDR3 protein: CASRSGTGQGPQHF
CDR3 DNA: TGCGCCAGCAGATCCGGGACAGGCCAAGGGCCCCAGCATTTT

CDR3 length: 15
D gene: .
clone size: .
J gene: TRBJ1-2
V gene: TRBV5-1
CDR3 protein: CASSPRLSGDYGYTF
CDR3 DNA: TGCGCCAGCAGCCCCCGACTCTCAGGGGACTATGGCTACACCTTC

CDR3 length: 15
D gene: TRBD1
clone size: .
J gene: TRBJ1-6
V gene: TRBV18
CDR3 protein: CASSPPTGDNSPLHF
CDR3 DNA: TGTGCCAGCTCACCACCAACAGGGGACAATTCACCCCTCCACTTT

CDR3 length: 17
D gene: .
clone size: .
J gene: TRBJ2-6
V gene: TRBV7-9
CDR3 protein: CASSLNRLNSGANVLTF
CDR3 DNA: TGTGCCAGCAGCTTAAACAGGCTGAACTCTGGGGCCAACGTCCTGACTTTC

CDR3 length: 16
D gene: .
clone size: .
J gene: TRBJ1-1
V gene: TRBV5-1
CDR3 protein: CASSFTSGGGNTEAFF
CDR3 DNA: TGCGCCAGCAGCTTTACCAGCGGGGGAGGAAACACTGAAGCTTTCTTT

CDR3 length: 13
D gene: .
clone size: .
J gene: TRBJ1-3
V gene: TRBV5-1
CDR3 protein: CASSPGPGNTIYF
CDR3 DNA: TGCGCCAGCAGCCCAGGGCCAGGAAACACCATATATTTT

CDR3 length: 15
D gene: TRBD2
clone size: .
J gene: TRBJ2-5
V gene: TRBV5-1
CDR3 protein: CASSLGGTSGETQYF
CDR3 DNA: TGCGCCAGCAGCTTGGGGGGGACTAGTGGAGAGACCCAGTACTTC

CDR3 length: 19
D gene: TRBD1
clone size: few
J gene: TRBJ1-3
V gene: TRBV2
CDR3 protein: CASSLGQGADFNSGNTIYF
CDR3 DNA: TGTGCCAGCAGTTTGGGACAGGGGGCAGACTTTAACTCTGGAAACACCATATATTTT

CDR3 length: 17
D gene: TRBD2
clone size: few
J gene: TRBJ2-2
V gene: TRBV19
CDR3 protein: CASSLSSSGRGIGELFF
CDR3 DNA: TGTGCCAGTAGTCTCTCCTCTAGCGGGAGAGGGATCGGGGAGCTGTTTTTT

CDR3 length: 17
D gene: TRBD1
clone size: many
J gene: TRBJ2-1
V gene: TRBV25-1
CDR3 protein: CASSGTGVGRSYNEQFF
CDR3 DNA: TGTGCCAGCAGTGGGACAGGGGTTGGGAGATCCTACAATGAGCAGTTCTTC

CDR3 length: 14
D gene: .
clone size: many
J gene: TRBJ2-7
V gene: TRBV10-3
CDR3 protein: CAIKEEGPPGEQYF
CDR3 DNA: TGTGCCATCAAGGAGGAGGGGCCCCCCGGAGAGCAGTACTTC

CDR3 length: 19
D gene: .
clone size: .
J gene: TRBJ2-6
V gene: TRBV15
CDR3 protein: CATSRLPILRVSGANVLTF
CDR3 DNA: TGTGCCACCAGCAGATTACCCATTTTACGAGTCTCTGGGGCCAACGTCCTGACTTTC

CDR3 length: 16
D gene: TRBD1
clone size: .
J gene: TRBJ2-7
V gene: TRBV18
CDR3 protein: CASSLGQAGTGDEQYF
CDR3 DNA: TGTGCCAGCTCACTAGGACAAGCCGGGACAGGGGACGAGCAGTACTTC

CDR3 length: 15
D gene: TRBD2
clone size: .
J gene: TRBJ2-1
V gene: TRBV7-2
CDR3 protein: CASSLEGTSGAEQFF
CDR3 DNA: TGTGCCAGCAGCTTAGAGGGGACTAGCGGGGCTGAGCAGTTCTTC

CDR3 length: 13
D gene: .
clone size: .
J gene: TRBJ2-3
V gene: TRBV29-1
CDR3 protein: CSVVLRFTDTQYF
CDR3 DNA: TGCAGCGTTGTGCTTAGATTCACAGATACGCAGTATTTT

CDR3 length: 15
D gene: TRBD2
clone size: .
J gene: TRBJ2-1
V gene: TRBV11-2
CDR3 protein: CASSRTKTSGIEQFF
CDR3 DNA: TGTGCCAGCAGCCGTACCAAGACTAGCGGGATCGAGCAGTTCTTC

CDR3 length: 14
D gene: .
clone size: .
J gene: TRBJ2-7
V gene: TRBV5-1
CDR3 protein: CASSLVGASYEQYF
CDR3 DNA: TGCGCCAGCAGCTTGGTAGGGGCCTCATACGAGCAGTACTTC

CDR3 length: 14
D gene: TRBD1
clone size: .
J gene: TRBJ1-1
V gene: TRBV6-5
CDR3 protein: CASRQTGGGTEAFF
CDR3 DNA: TGTGCCAGCAGGCAGACAGGGGGCGGCACTGAAGCTTTCTTT

CDR3 length: 13
D gene: TRBD1
clone size: .
J gene: TRBJ1-2
V gene: TRBV29-1
CDR3 protein: CSVIDRGNYGYTF
CDR3 DNA: TGCAGCGTTATCGACAGGGGAAACTATGGCTACACCTTC

CDR3 length: 13
D gene: TRBD1
clone size: .
J gene: TRBJ1-1
V gene: TRBV14
CDR3 protein: CASSLWTGTEAFF
CDR3 DNA: TGTGCCAGCAGCCTCTGGACAGGGACTGAAGCTTTCTTT

CDR3 length: 16
D gene: .
clone size: .
J gene: TRBJ1-3
V gene: TRBV18
CDR3 protein: CASSPEIGLSGNTIYF
CDR3 DNA: TGTGCCAGCTCACCAGAGATAGGACTCTCTGGAAACACCATATATTTT

CDR3 length: 17
D gene: TRBD1
clone size: .
J gene: TRBJ2-4
V gene: TRBV15
CDR3 protein: CATSTDRAGQSKNIQYF
CDR3 DNA: TGTGCCACCAGCACGGACAGGGCGGGCCAGTCCAAAAACATTCAGTACTTC

CDR3 length: 14
D gene: .
clone size: .
J gene: TRBJ1-1
V gene: TRBV28
CDR3 protein: CASTFAGTNNEAFF
CDR3 DNA: TGTGCCAGCACCTTCGCCGGGACAAACAATGAAGCTTTCTTT

CDR3 length: 16
D gene: TRBD1
clone size: few
J gene: TRBJ2-1
V gene: TRBV6-6
CDR3 protein: CASTSRRDRGSNEQFF
CDR3 DNA: TGTGCCAGCACATCCCGCCGGGACAGGGGGAGCAATGAGCAGTTCTTC

CDR3 length: 13
D gene: .
clone size: .
J gene: TRBJ1-2
V gene: TRBV12-3/TRBV12-4
CDR3 protein: CASKIIADYGYTF
CDR3 DNA: TGTGCCAGTAAAATTATCGCGGACTATGGCTACACCTTC

CDR3 length: 16
D gene: .
clone size: .
J gene: TRBJ2-3
V gene: TRBV11-2
CDR3 protein: CASSLVATRRPDTQYF
CDR3 DNA: TGTGCCAGCAGCTTAGTAGCGACACGCCGACCAGATACGCAGTATTTT

CDR3 length: 14
D gene: .
clone size: few
J gene: TRBJ1-1
V gene: TRBV10-1
CDR3 protein: CASSASIGNTEAFF
CDR3 DNA: TGCGCCAGCAGTGCCTCAATCGGGAACACTGAAGCTTTCTTT

CDR3 length: 18
D gene: TRBD1
clone size: .
J gene: TRBJ2-3
V gene: TRBV5-1
CDR3 protein: CASSLVGAGGPSTDTQYF
CDR3 DNA: TGCGCCAGCAGCTTGGTAGGGGCAGGGGGCCCTAGCACAGATACGCAGTATTTT

CDR3 length: 12
D gene: TRBD1
clone size: .
J gene: TRBJ1-6
V gene: TRBV3-1/TRBV3-2
CDR3 protein: CASSPDRGALHF
CDR3 DNA: TGTGCCAGCAGCCCAGACAGGGGGGCCCTCCACTTT

CDR3 length: 14
D gene: .
clone size: .
J gene: TRBJ1-1
V gene: TRBV3-1/TRBV3-2
CDR3 protein: CASQGVNRNTEAFF
CDR3 DNA: TGTGCCAGCCAAGGGGTCAACCGGAACACTGAAGCTTTCTTT

CDR3 length: 15
D gene: .
clone size: .
J gene: TRBJ1-1
V gene: TRBV28
CDR3 protein: CASTFRTGLNTEAFF
CDR3 DNA: TGTGCCAGCACCTTCAGGACGGGATTGAACACTGAAGCTTTCTTT

CDR3 length: 15
D gene: .
clone size: once
J gene: TRBJ2-1
V gene: TRBV6-5
CDR3 protein: CASSWRGAVTDEQFF
CDR3 DNA: TGTGCCAGCAGTTGGAGGGGAGCGGTTACGGATGAGCAGTTCTTC

CDR3 length: 17
D gene: TRBD1
clone size: .
J gene: TRBJ1-3
V gene: TRBV19
CDR3 protein: CASSSRKGQVEENTIYF
CDR3 DNA: TGTGCCAGTAGTTCTAGGAAGGGACAGGTAGAGGAGAACACCATATATTTT

CDR3 length: 14
D gene: .
clone size: once
J gene: TRBJ2-7
V gene: TRBV28
CDR3 protein: CASSQQGSSYEQYF
CDR3 DNA: TGTGCCAGCAGTCAACAGGGCTCCTCCTACGAGCAGTACTTC

CDR3 length: 16
D gene: .
clone size: .
J gene: TRBJ2-2
V gene: TRBV24-1
CDR3 protein: CATSDSGQGLGGELFF
CDR3 DNA: TGTGCCACCAGTGATTCGGGACAGGGACTAGGCGGGGAGCTGTTTTTT

CDR3 length: 16
D gene: TRBD1
clone size: .
J gene: TRBJ1-4
V gene: TRBV9
CDR3 protein: CASSAQTGAQNEKLFF
CDR3 DNA: TGTGCCAGCAGCGCCCAAACAGGGGCCCAGAATGAAAAACTGTTTTTT

CDR3 length: 16
D gene: TRBD2
clone size: .
J gene: TRBJ2-1
V gene: TRBV3-1/TRBV3-2
CDR3 protein: CASSPGTSGGANEQFF
CDR3 DNA: TGTGCCAGCAGTCCCGGGACTAGCGGGGGGGCCAATGAGCAGTTCTTC

CDR3 length: 17
D gene: TRBD1
clone size: once
J gene: TRBJ1-2
V gene: TRBV5-1
CDR3 protein: CASSLTGGVVAAYGYTF
CDR3 DNA: TGCGCCAGCAGCTTGACAGGGGGGGTCGTAGCGGCCTATGGCTACACCTTC

CDR3 length: 13
D gene: .
clone size: .
J gene: TRBJ2-3
V gene: TRBV7-2
CDR3 protein: CASSLGREDTQYF
CDR3 DNA: TGTGCCAGCAGCTTAGGCCGAGAGGATACGCAGTATTTT

CDR3 length: 15
D gene: TRBD1
clone size: .
J gene: TRBJ1-4
V gene: TRBV11-2
CDR3 protein: CASSPSTGADEKLFF
CDR3 DNA: TGTGCCAGCAGCCCCTCGACAGGGGCGGATGAAAAACTGTTTTTT

CDR3 length: 13
D gene: .
clone size: once
J gene: TRBJ1-2
V gene: TRBV10-3
CDR3 protein: CATSIGEREGYTF
CDR3 DNA: TGTGCCACTTCGATCGGGGAACGGGAGGGCTACACCTTC

CDR3 length: 14
D gene: .
clone size: few
J gene: TRBJ1-1
V gene: TRBV19
CDR3 protein: CASSIPPKNTEAFF
CDR3 DNA: TGTGCCAGTAGTATCCCCCCCAAAAACACTGAAGCTTTCTTT

CDR3 length: 15
D gene: TRBD1
clone size: .
J gene: TRBJ2-3
V gene: TRBV24-1
CDR3 protein: CATSETDRVTDTQYF
CDR3 DNA: TGTGCCACCAGTGAGACGGACAGGGTCACAGATACGCAGTATTTT

CDR3 length: 14
D gene: .
clone size: .
J gene: TRBJ2-3
V gene: TRBV28
CDR3 protein: CASRIGSNTDTQYF
CDR3 DNA: TGTGCCAGCAGGATTGGCAGTAACACAGATACGCAGTATTTT

CDR3 length: 16
D gene: TRBD1
clone size: .
J gene: TRBJ1-4
V gene: TRBV5-8
CDR3 protein: CASSWGMQGVAEKLFF
CDR3 DNA: TGTGCCAGCAGCTGGGGTATGCAGGGGGTAGCGGAAAAACTGTTTTTT

CDR3 length: 17
D gene: TRBD1
clone size: .
J gene: TRBJ1-1
V gene: TRBV6-4
CDR3 protein: CASSDSWTGGMNTEAFF
CDR3 DNA: TGTGCCAGCAGTGACTCTTGGACAGGGGGTATGAACACTGAAGCTTTCTTT

CDR3 length: 15
D gene: TRBD1
clone size: .
J gene: TRBJ2-7
V gene: TRBV16
CDR3 protein: CASSRTGQRTYEQYF
CDR3 DNA: TGTGCCAGCAGCCGAACGGGACAGCGGACATACGAGCAGTACTTC

CDR3 length: 12
D gene: TRBD1
clone size: .
J gene: TRBJ1-1
V gene: TRBV6-5
CDR3 protein: CASSGQGAGAFF
CDR3 DNA: TGTGCCAGTTCTGGACAGGGGGCAGGAGCTTTCTTT

CDR3 length: 14
D gene: TRBD1
clone size: .
J gene: TRBJ2-2
V gene: TRBV5-1
CDR3 protein: CASSGTGSTGELFF
CDR3 DNA: TGCGCCAGCAGCGGGACAGGTTCTACCGGGGAGCTGTTTTTT

CDR3 length: 13
D gene: TRBD1
clone size: .
J gene: TRBJ1-1
V gene: TRBV2
CDR3 protein: CASRSTGGTEAFF
CDR3 DNA: TGTGCCAGCAGATCGACAGGGGGCACTGAAGCTTTCTTT

CDR3 length: 13
D gene: TRBD1
clone size: .
J gene: TRBJ2-5
V gene: TRBV28
CDR3 protein: CASTQTGPETQYF
CDR3 DNA: TGTGCCAGCACCCAGACAGGGCCGGAGACCCAGTACTTC

CDR3 length: 17
D gene: TRBD1
clone size: .
J gene: TRBJ1-6
V gene: TRBV5-1
CDR3 protein: CASSLGQGGSYNSPLHF
CDR3 DNA: TGCGCCAGCAGCTTGGGACAGGGTGGCTCCTATAATTCACCCCTCCACTTT

CDR3 length: 15
D gene: TRBD2
clone size: once
J gene: TRBJ2-1
V gene: TRBV5-1
CDR3 protein: CASSLALAGGNEQFF
CDR3 DNA: TGCGCCAGCAGCTTGGCACTAGCGGGGGGGAATGAGCAGTTCTTC

CDR3 length: 18
D gene: TRBD1
clone size: .
J gene: TRBJ1-5
V gene: TRBV19
CDR3 protein: CASSARPGTGASNQPQHF
CDR3 DNA: TGTGCCAGTAGTGCTCGTCCCGGGACAGGGGCTAGCAATCAGCCCCAGCATTTT

CDR3 length: 12
D gene: .
clone size: .
J gene: TRBJ1-1
V gene: TRBV7-2
CDR3 protein: CASSPGGPEAFF
CDR3 DNA: TGTGCCAGCAGCCCGGGGGGGCCTGAAGCTTTCTTT